This record concerns one T cell receptor (beta chain) sequence. Its antigen remains undetermined. It has no much larger one-base neighbor in the sample; base qualities were not kept. This entry comes from a study of cytomegalovirus exposure and HLA in healthy donors (dated by TCRdb to about 2017). In terms of the full investigation: According to an earlier analysis of 550 to 750 of the donors, about 179 million T cells yielded 117 million unique TCR beta sequences and approximately 300 Gb of sequence data. A separate validation cohort of roughly 110 different subjects was used in addition to the approximately 640-subject first cohort. A later genetic analysis used genome-wide SNP genotypes for about three fifths of the roughly 700 donors, treating that subset as a discovery cohort. Among 398 genotyped donors of the cohort, an average of 235,054 unique TCR beta nucleotide sequences were sequenced per donor, 15% to 20% of them non-productive. To predict cytomegalovirus infection status, the study brought together high-throughput TCR immunosequencing, statistical association of individual TCRs with disease status, and machine learning. Five DR-DQ haplotypes were treated as single units for association and clustering because of strong linkage in the cohort. An early release that covered some 630 HLA-typed donors contained about 300 gigabases of sequencing data and some 87 million unique TCR sequences. Using immunosequencing, the study profiled T cell repertoires from about 620 subjects and related those repertoires to cytomegalovirus serostatus. The later analysis used no new phenotypic data to find candidate immune exposures, relying instead on TCR beta sequences and their occurrence across donors. A later analysis re-examined previously published TCR beta repertoires from roughly 650 donors and added high-resolution HLA genotyping to investigate patterns of TCR occurrence. Class I and class II HLA loci were covered by the typing at four-digit resolution. In an earlier analysis of roughly 540 of the donors, high-throughput TCR beta sequencing was used to judge whether each TCR beta V gene segment behaved as functional or pseudogenic. All discovery cohort repertoires had been generated on a single sequencing platform. The genetic ancestry cluster associated with self-reported Caucasian donors included about four fifths of the approximately 430 genotyped donors. The study aimed to test whether cataloging public T cell receptors could reveal signatures of past pathogen exposure. Alongside the repertoire data, information on donor age, sex, ethnicity and CMV serostatus was compiled. The number of typed donors differed by locus: roughly 629-640 for A, B, C, DRB1 and DQB1; about 520 for DQA1; around 580 for DPA1; and some 430 for DPB1.

The cohort was made up of about 610 healthy bone marrow donors. At the time of sampling, all cohort members were nominally healthy, though unrecorded immune exposures were likely present. The donor was CMV seronegative and belonged to the group of 350 or so seronegative cohort members. Every donor gave a peripheral blood sample, and the peripheral blood mononuclear cells from that sample were used for TCR beta sequencing. The Qiagen DNeasy Blood Extraction Kit was used to extract genomic DNA from the blood cell samples. Taken from cysteine to phenylalanine, the CDR3 has 12 residues. Here the CDR3 DNA is all that survives: 36 bases in frame from base 1. V and J are truncated by 2 bases and 8 bases respectively, leaving an intervening sequence of 9 bases. Looking up the germline V gene yields CDR1 MNHEY and CDR2 SVGAGI. The library came from the immunoSEQ multiplex PCR assay. The multiplex PCR relied on a mix of 60 forward primers for TCR Vbeta segments and 13 reverse primers for TCR Jbeta segments. The CDR3 region of rearranged TCR beta genes was amplified from genomic DNA by a multiplex PCR assay. On the Illumina HiSeq System, the amplified TCR beta libraries were sequenced as 87-base-pair reads. Regarding the original processing steps: A later analysis tallied roughly 78 million unique TCR beta chains across the 666 repertoires, and about 12 million of those chains were shared by two or more donors. Raw reads were error-corrected and collapsed into unique sequences with a nearest-neighbor algorithm that merged closely related sequences to remove PCR and sequencing errors. Alignment of CDR3 sequences to IMGT reference sequences was used to assign V, D and J gene segments. For a sequence to be retained, a match of at least six nucleotides to both a V gene segment and a J gene segment was required. A rearrangement was called productive if the CDR3 had no stop codons and remained in frame with V and J, and every other rearrangement was called non-productive. CDR3 was defined by IMGT convention, running from the second conserved V-encoded cysteine to the conserved J-encoded phenylalanine. Sequences without an unambiguous match to a single V gene segment were excluded from the earlier analysis of several hundred of the donors. An earlier analysis of a few hundred of the donors classified V segments as functional when productive rearrangements were above 56.7% and as segregating when the standard deviation between donors was above 5%. A statistical classification framework was built to diagnose cytomegalovirus status from the catalog of TCR beta chain sequences. A later analysis assigned V and J genes by comparing TCR nucleotide sequences with IMGT/GENE-DB human TR gene sequences. The TCRdist pipeline was used in a later analysis to assign CDR3 sequences and most-parsimonious VDJ recombination scenarios. A later analysis defined each TCR beta chain by its CDR3 amino acid sequence plus V-gene family, and excluded reads lacking a unique V-gene family. A later analysis removed several hundred highly shared, low-generation-probability nucleotide sequences to deal with suspected cross-contamination and a sequencing artifact. In a later analysis, a clonal expansion index was calculated for each public chain from normalized within-repertoire ranks of inferred template counts. Generation probabilities in a later analysis came from a VDJ recombination model fitted to out-of-frame rearrangements, and those results were checked against IGoR. A later analysis scored TCR-TCR, TCR-HLA and TCR-CMV co-occurrence with hypergeometric tests, applying a repertoire-size bias correction to TCR pairs. A later analysis estimated false discovery rates by permuting HLA or CMV assignments 20 times. In a later analysis, co-occurring TCRs were grouped using DBSCAN, and TCRdist sequence similarity was added for clustering within HLA-allele-positive subsets. For co-occurrence clustering, repertoires with fewer than 30,000 or more than 120,000 public chains were excluded, along with several repertoires with anomalous nucleotide sharing. The clones in this table, taken by TCRdb from immuneACCESS, are in-frame only. Not every clone is retained; where verified, under half of the shortfall comes from an unresolved V gene, and the cause of the rest is unknown. V, J and clone size were drawn from that table, and D and trimming were deduced from the DNA. The sample table contains 120,000 to 150,000 clones; only one count was recorded for about 80% of them. The ten largest clonotypes hold roughly 2% of the sample.

What the study reported, not specific to this receptor: A few of the identified cytomegalovirus-associated TCR beta chains were confirmed in vitro to be specific for cytomegalovirus antigens. The study listed around 160 TCR beta chains as associated with cytomegalovirus. The cohort was sequenced for TCR beta chains only, and without alpha or paired-chain data the features that could be detected were limited. Because counts were too low, roughly 17 rarely observed V segments, including chromosome 9 orphons, were left out of the earlier analysis of some 600 of the donors. In a later analysis, HLA-associated TCR beta chains showed more clonal expansion and lower generation probabilities than non-associated chains that were equally common. A later analysis reported that several top co-occurrence clusters appeared linked to parvovirus B19, influenza, CMV and Epstein-Barr virus. Most TCR sequences were seen in very few donors, while some public TCRs were found in many individuals. Roughly uniform sequencing depth across donors was assumed in presence/absence analyses, although this assumption may not hold. Correlated functional status among segregating V segments might reflect linkage disequilibrium, but an unknown experimental factor could not be ruled out. Broadly in line with IMGT annotations, most TCR beta V segments showed up in productive rearrangements about 90% or about 30% of the time in an earlier analysis of a few hundred of the donors. Some IMGT-functional V segments, including TRBV6-2 and TRBV6-3, could not be told apart with the 87-base-pair reads, so those segments were excluded. It was suggested by the authors that the approach could potentially be generalized to other disease states and immunological phenotypes. Strong co-occurrence of HLA alleles, especially DR and DQ, made assigning TCR associations to individual alleles difficult. In a later genetic analysis, fewer N-insertions in productive TCRs were reported among donors in an Asian-associated ancestry cluster than the roughly 700-donor mean. At a false discovery rate of 0.05, a later analysis linked around 15,000 TCR beta sequences to specific HLA alleles. V-gene and J-gene trimming of TCR beta chains was associated with a missense DCLRE1C variant in a later genetic analysis, and the association was replicated in an independent cohort. According to a later analysis, TCR association rates differed among HLA loci, with DRB1 alleles showing the most associated TCRs and HLA-C alleles showing the fewest. The sequencing pipeline was judged likely to have produced a cluster of highly shared sequence variants as a technical artifact. Immune exposure information for the cohort was limited to CMV serostatus. HLA typing was unavailable for some donors at each locus, so association tests used only the typed subset. A further reported finding was that TCR beta sequences accurately predicted the HLA-A and HLA-B alleles for most subjects in the first cohort. A later analysis found that most CMV-associated TCR beta chains appeared HLA-restricted, with HLA associations seemingly driven largely by CMV exposure. In both the original and validation cohorts, the classifier was reported to diagnose cytomegalovirus status with high specificity and sensitivity.

The sequence is built from TRBV6-5 and TRBJ1-2; possibly the D gene is TRBD1, per 5 matching bases. Sequenced input: PBMCs. This clonotype was sampled from a man aged 25-45 years in good health and CMV-seronegative. The CDR3 corresponds to CASSYGANGYTF. The DNA is as follows: TGTGCCAGCAGTTACGGGGCAAACGGCTACACCTTC.